The 23 T cell receptor beta chains listed next were all sequenced from one sample in a study of OX40 agonist ivuxolimab in advanced cancers. The data were produced by immunoSEQ multiplex PCR, yet TCRdb's version contains in-frame clones alone and is incomplete. This sample carries 75,000 to 95,000 clones, around 90% of them seen once, and the ten largest clones take about 7.7%. Specimen: CD4+ or CD8+ T cells sorted from blood, collected in a trial of the OX40 agonist ivuxolimab. All receptors come from an adult with an advanced solid tumor such as melanoma, head and neck, liver or kidney cancer.

This chain uses TRBV28 with TRBJ1-1, with D tentatively TRBD1 (5 bases). The V gene lost 10 bases and the J gene lost 7 bases, with 10 bases spanning the gap. CDR1 and CDR2 from the germline V gene are MDHEN and SYDVKM. The CDR3 is made up of 10 amino acids. The CDR3 DNA sequence: TGTGCCACCTCAAGGGGTGAAGCTTTCTTT. Its protein product is CATSRGEAFF.

The chain has TRBV7-3 and TRBJ1-1; D remains ambiguous. Between the trimmed V and J ends, which lost 2 bases and 4 bases, there was a span of 14 bases. Germline CDR1 reads SGHTA; CDR2 reads FQGTGA. This CDR3 contains 15 residues. The CDR3 nucleotides read TGTGCCAGCAGCTTATTAGGCGGTACGGGCACTGAAGCTTTCTTT. This sequence encodes CASSLLGGTGTEAFF.

The chain uses TRBV10-3 and TRBJ2-1, with 7 bases fitting TRBD1. Germline V gene lookup returns CDR1 ENHRY and CDR2 SYGVKD. The V gene end was trimmed by 8 bases and the J gene end by 5 bases; junction bases not matched to a gene: 6. The CDR3 is 13 residues long. CDR3 region: CAISGGTNNEQFF. The DNA for the CDR3 is TGTGCCATCTCAGGGGGAACCAACAATGAGCAGTTCTTC.

V gene TRBV9 combines with J gene TRBJ2-7; 8 nucleotides match TRBD2. This CDR3 has 14 residues. The ends lost 0 bases at V and 7 bases at J; junction bases unmatched: 6. Per germline, CDR1 SGDLS and CDR2 YYNGEE. The CDR3, as DNA: TGTGCCAGCAGCGTAGATAGTAGCGGGATAGAGCAGTACTTC. Its protein product is CASSVDSSGIEQYF.

The rearrangement joins TRBV19 to TRBJ2-5; D may be TRBD2 (6 bases). The J call is uncertain, as TRBJ2-7 better fits the DNA end. The CDR3 consists of 15 residues. Germline V CDR1 and CDR2: LNHDA, SQIVND (reference sequence). The CDR3 nucleotides are TGTGCCAGTAGCCCGTTCGGGGGAGAAACCTACGAGCAGTACTTC. Protein: CASSPFGGETYEQYF.

The rearrangement uses TRBV7-9 and TRBJ1-3; D uncertain. The CDR3 extends over 12 amino acids. Deletions cut 2 bases from V and 2 bases from J, with 1 base between. Germline CDR1 SEHNR, CDR2 FQNEAQ (reference sequence). The chain's CDR3 is CASSLTGNTIYF. As DNA, the CDR3 is TGTGCCAGCAGCTTAACTGGAAACACCATATATTTT.

A single count supports this clone. This chain joins TRBV28 and TRBJ1-4; D ambiguous. CDR3 length equals 15 residues. Trimming took off 2 bases at V and 0 bases at J, with 7 bases between the two ends. Germline V gene data show CDR1 as MDHEN and CDR2 as SYDVKM. The CDR3 is CASSLDIATNEKLFF. CDR3 nucleotides: TGTGCCAGCAGTTTAGACATCGCAACTAATGAAAAACTGTTTTTT.

V usage is TRBV4-1 and J usage is TRBJ1-2; D not certain. The CDR3 has 12 amino acids. The ends were cut back, 3 bases at V and 9 bases at J, with 11 bases in the middle. Germline CDR1 MGHRA, CDR2 YSYEKL. CDR3 nucleotide sequence: TGCGCCAGCAGCCAGTCGACGGGAAGCTACACCTTC. This encodes CASSQSTGSYTF.

The V and J genes are TRBV7-8 and TRBJ1-1; D is unresolved. There are 14 residues in the CDR3. CDR1 and CDR2 from the germline V gene are SGHVS and FQNEAQ. V dropped 7 bases and J dropped 3 bases, with 15 bases sitting between them. Here the CDR3 DNA reads TGTGCCAGCACCCTCGGAGGTGCGTACACTGAAGCTTTCTTT. It codes for CASTLGGAYTEAFF.

The genes are TRBV5-1 and TRBJ1-1; D not resolved. Per germline, CDR1 SGHRS and CDR2 YFSETQ. V was trimmed by 4 bases and J by 0 bases, leaving 16 bases between them. The CDR3 totals 16 residues. CDR3 residues: CASSPDAGSLNTEAFF. The DNA for the CDR3 is TGCGCCAGCAGCCCGGACGCTGGCAGTTTGAACACTGAAGCTTTCTTT.

The chain joins TRBV25-1 to TRBJ1-1, with no clear D. There are 15 residues in the CDR3. Germline V lookup: CDR1 MGHDK, CDR2 SYGVNS. V was shortened by 4 bases and J by 0 bases, with 12 bases between the two germline ends. The CDR3 DNA reads TGTGCCAGCAGTGCCCTGGGCAGTATGAACACTGAAGCTTTCTTT. It specifies CASSALGSMNTEAFF.

The chain employs TRBV5-4 and TRBJ2-1; D is uncertain. Looked up from germline, CDR1 is SGHNT and CDR2 is YYREEE (reference sequence). The germline V and J ends were trimmed by 7 bases and 5 bases, with 22 bases remaining between them. The CDR3 is 16 amino acids. The CDR3 region has the DNA TGTGCCAGCGGAATCCTAGAACCTAACACCAACAATGAGCAGTTCTTC. Translation: CASGILEPNTNNEQFF.

V is TRBV28 and J is TRBJ2-7; 10 bases are a match to TRBD2. The CDR3 has 16 amino acids. Germline CDR1 reads MDHEN; CDR2 reads SYDVKM. V lost 2 bases, J lost 1 base, and 5 bases stayed unmatched. CDR3 coding DNA: TGTGCCAGCAGTTTAGCGGCTAGCGGGGGATCCTACGAGCAGTACTTC. It encodes CASSLAASGGSYEQYF.

This chain uses TRBV11-2 with TRBJ2-7; 7 bases map to TRBD1. V was pared by 4 bases and J by 2 bases, with 5 bases of the junction left unmatched. Germline CDR1 is SGHAT and CDR2 is FQNNGV. The CDR3 is made up of 14 amino acids. The DNA for the CDR3 is TGTGCCAGCAGCTCTACGGGACAGACCTACGAGCAGTACTTC. It translates to CASSSTGQTYEQYF.

This clone showed up just once. This chain uses TRBV5-6 with TRBJ2-1; D call uncertain. The V end lost 3 bases, the J end lost 2 bases, and 9 bases lay between the germline ends. Germline V CDR1 and CDR2: SGHDT, YYEEEE. The CDR3 runs to 14 residues. CDR3 sequence (DNA): TGTGCCAGCAGCTGGCGCGCCCCCTACAATGAGCAGTTCTTC. Translation: CASSWRAPYNEQFF.

The chain couples TRBV4-1 to TRBJ2-1, with 8 bases matching TRBD2. The CDR3 is 15 amino acids. V lost 8 bases, J lost 8 bases, and 14 bases stayed unmatched. Germline CDR1 reads MGHRA; CDR2 reads YSYEKL. Here the CDR3 reads CASGSPGLEWYEQFF. CDR3 nucleotide sequence: TGCGCCAGCGGATCACCGGGACTAGAGTGGTATGAGCAGTTCTTC.

The V gene is TRBV4-1, the J gene TRBJ2-5; D is unclear. The CDR3 spans 16 residues. In germline, CDR1 is MGHRA, CDR2 YSYEKL. The germline V and J ends were trimmed by 7 bases and 2 bases, with 20 bases remaining between them. CDR3 amino acids: CASITRSGDKQETQYF. CDR3 nucleotide sequence: TGCGCCAGCATCACCAGGTCCGGTGACAAGCAAGAGACCCAGTACTTC.

The chain employs TRBV6-5 and TRBJ1-2; the D is unclear. Germline assignment: CDR1 MNHEY and CDR2 SVGAGI. This CDR3 comprises 12 residues. V lost 4 bases and J lost 8, with 11 bases in between. CDR3 DNA: TGTGCCAGCAGTTCACGGGTGGCAGGCTACACCTTC. The encoded protein is CASSSRVAGYTF.

This clone was observed a single time. The chain has TRBV21-1 and TRBJ1-4; the tabulated D call, TRBD1, remains unverified against the DNA. TRBV21-1 is given as a pseudogene. The CDR3 runs to 19 residues. This chain's CDR3 is CASSKMEIRGRGGNEKLFF. DNA for the CDR3: TGTGCCAGCAGCAAAATGGAGATCAGGGGGCGGGGCGGGAATGAAAAACTGTTTTTT.

The chain has TRBV7-2 and TRBJ2-7; tentatively, D is TRBD2 (5 bases). Germline V gene lookup returns CDR1 SGHTA and CDR2 FQGNSA. V lost 6 bases to trimming and J lost 3 bases, with 18 bases between them. The CDR3 sequence is 15 residues long. CDR3 sequence: CASRSGVGDHYEQYF. CDR3 nucleotide sequence: TGTGCCAGCAGATCCGGGGTGGGAGACCACTACGAGCAGTACTTC. The full variable domain, with the rest looked up from reference TRBV7-2 and TRBJ2-7, is GAGVSQSPSNKVTEKGKDVELRCDPISGHTALYWYRQSLGQGLEFLIYFQGNSAPDKSGLPSDRFSAERTGGSVSTLTIQRTQQEDSAVYLCASRSGVGDHYEQYFGPGTRLTVT.

The table lists this clone with a count of one. The chain combines TRBV7-9 with TRBJ2-1; D gene ambiguous. Germline assignment: CDR1 SEHNR and CDR2 FQNEAQ (reference sequence). V shed 6 bases and J shed 4 bases, with 7 bases lying between them. The CDR3 spans 12 residues. This CDR3 is CASSIVYNEQFF. The CDR3 DNA is TGTGCCAGCAGTATCGTTTACAATGAGCAGTTCTTC.

The count of this clone is one. The chain has TRBV11-2 and TRBJ2-7, with 7 nucleotides matching TRBD1. This CDR3 comprises 15 residues. Trimming at V came to 4 bases and at J to 0 bases, leaving 6 bases not matched to a gene. From germline, CDR1 is SGHAT and CDR2 FQNNGV. The CDR3 is CASSSQGVGSYEQYF. In DNA, the CDR3 is TGTGCCAGCAGCTCCCAGGGGGTCGGCTCCTACGAGCAGTACTTC.

The J gene is TRBJ2-1, the V gene TRBV5-4, with TRBD2 matching over 7 bases. CDR1 and CDR2 from the germline V gene are SGHNT and YYREEE (reference sequence). V gave up 0 bases and J gave up 4 bases; unmatched junction bases: 4. The CDR3 is 15 residues long. CDR3 protein: CASSLGGSSYNEQFF. The CDR3, as DNA: TGTGCCAGCAGCTTGGGCGGGAGTTCTTACAATGAGCAGTTCTTC.